This is a list of T cell receptor beta chains from one sample in a study of radiotherapy plus CTLA-4 blockade in lung cancer. Method: immunoSEQ multiplex PCR; TCRdb's copy keeps in-frame clones and lacks some. The sample contains 65,000 to 85,000 clones, around 74% of which appear only once. Material: peripheral blood, obtained from a patient treated with radiotherapy plus ipilimumab. These receptors were taken from a human donor with non-small cell lung cancer whose response to radiotherapy plus ipilimumab could not be evaluated. CDR3s include the opening cysteine and the closing phenylalanine or tryptophan. D genes are given only for firm matches. A row's size may be missing; if present it is once, few, many or a size class.

-	-	TRBV7-9	TRBJ1-4	TGTGCCAGCAGCTCCACAGATGGGGAAAAACTGTTTTTT	CASSSTDGEKLFF
-	TRBD2	TRBV28	TRBJ2-1	TGTGCCAGCATTAAGGGGCTAGCGGGGGGCCACTCCTACAATGAGCAGTTCTTC	CASIKGLAGGHSYNEQFF
-	TRBD2	TRBV11-2	TRBJ2-5	TGTGCCAGCAGCTTAGGCCGGGGAGGGAGGGAGACCCAGTACTTC	CASSLGRGGRETQYF
-	-	TRBV2	TRBJ2-5	TGTGCCAGCAGTCTCGAGACCCAGTACTTC	CASSLETQYF
-	TRBD1	TRBV19	TRBJ2-7	TGTGCCAGTAGTACACAGGGGGTATCCTACGAGCAGTACTTC	CASSTQGVSYEQYF
-	TRBD1	TRBV5-6	TRBJ2-7	TGTGCCAGCAGCCCGGGACAGGGGGCGTACGAGCAGTACTTC	CASSPGQGAYEQYF
-	TRBD1	TRBV11-1	TRBJ1-5	TGTGCCAGCAGCTCCGACAGGGGGAATCAGCCCCAGCATTTT	CASSSDRGNQPQHF
-	TRBD2	TRBV19	TRBJ2-3	TGTGCCAGTTATCCCAGGGCTAGCGGAACTAGCACAGATACGCAGTATTTT	CASYPRASGTSTDTQYF
-	-	TRBV2	TRBJ1-5	TGTGCCAGCTGGAGTGGGGGGAGAGGATTTAATCAGCCCCAGCATTTT	CASWSGGRGFNQPQHF
-	-	TRBV6-5	TRBJ1-2	TGTGCCAGCAGTTACGGTTGGACAGCCTATGGCTACACCTTC	CASSYGWTAYGYTF
-	-	TRBV7-6	TRBJ1-2	TGTGCCAGCAGCATGACGGACTACTATGGCTACACCTTC	CASSMTDYYGYTF
few	-	TRBV5-1	TRBJ1-3	TGCGCCAGCAGCCAGGACTCCGTGAGCTCTGGAAACACCATATATTTT	CASSQDSVSSGNTIYF
-	TRBD2	TRBV15	TRBJ2-7	TGTGCCACCAGCAGAGATGCAGTAGCGGGGCTGTACGAGCAGTACTTC	CATSRDAVAGLYEQYF
-	-	TRBV5-8	TRBJ1-2	TGTGCCAGCAGCTTGGAGGTCAGGGGCAGCTATGGCTACACCTTC	CASSLEVRGSYGYTF
once	TRBD2	TRBV9	TRBJ2-5	TGTGCCAGCAGCCCAGCGGGGGGGCCGGGGGAGACCCAGTACTTC	CASSPAGGPGETQYF
few	-	TRBV28	TRBJ1-2	TGTGCCAGCAGTTTTCGGTTGAGGGGGAAGAATGGCTACACCTTC	CASSFRLRGKNGYTF
-	-	TRBV5-4	TRBJ2-1	TGTGCCAGCAGCTTGGGAGGGAGTTTTTCCTACAATGAGCAGTTCTTC	CASSLGGSFSYNEQFF
-	-	TRBV2	TRBJ2-7	TGTGCCAGCAGTGGCAGCTACGAGCAGTACTTC	CASSGSYEQYF
-	TRBD1	TRBV2	TRBJ2-1	TGTGCCAGCAGTGAGGACAGGGGTGCAACTGAGCAGTTCTTC	CASSEDRGATEQFF
-	TRBD2	TRBV2	TRBJ2-7	TGTGCCAGCTCCAGCGGGACCTACGAGCAGTACTTC	CASSSGTYEQYF
-	TRBD1	TRBV2	TRBJ2-7	TGTGCCAGCAGGTCGGACAGGGGGCTGAACGAGCAGTACTTC	CASRSDRGLNEQYF